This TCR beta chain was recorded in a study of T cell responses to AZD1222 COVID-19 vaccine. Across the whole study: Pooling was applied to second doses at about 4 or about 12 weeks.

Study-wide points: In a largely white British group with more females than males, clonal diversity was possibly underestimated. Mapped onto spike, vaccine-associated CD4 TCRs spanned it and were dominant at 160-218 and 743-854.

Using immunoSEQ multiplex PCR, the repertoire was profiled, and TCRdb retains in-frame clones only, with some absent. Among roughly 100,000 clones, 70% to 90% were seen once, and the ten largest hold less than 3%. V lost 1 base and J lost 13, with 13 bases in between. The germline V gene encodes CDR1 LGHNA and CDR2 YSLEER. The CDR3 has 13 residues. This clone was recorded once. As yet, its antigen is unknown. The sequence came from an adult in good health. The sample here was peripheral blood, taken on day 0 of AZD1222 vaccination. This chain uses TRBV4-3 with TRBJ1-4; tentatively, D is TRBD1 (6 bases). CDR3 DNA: TGCGCCAGCAGCCAAGTGGGGGCAGGGTCACTGTTTTTT. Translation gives CASSQVGAGSLFF.